Listed below are T cell receptor beta chains from one sample, sequenced in a study of vaccination and CD4 T cells after COVID-19. MiXCR was run by TCRdb on the PCR reads, yielding one entry per CDR3 protein. Altogether more than 11,000 distinct CDR3 sequences are present, just under 30% being singletons, with the ten largest covering around 19%. These receptors' targets are unknown. The source was CD4+ T cells from blood, cultured in vitro, collected before SARS-CoV-2 vaccination. These receptors all stem from a human donor who received a COVID-19 vaccine. The CDR3 runs from the conserved cysteine through the conserved F or W. A D gene is named only where the DNA matches it firmly. The size field is filled for only some rows; it gives once, few, many or a size class.

d_call	j_call	clone_size	v_call	cdr3_nt	cdr3_aa
NA	TRBJ1-1	NA	TRBV2	TGTGCCAGTGGCTATAACAGGGTAAGAACTGAAGCTTTCTTT	CASGYNRVRTEAFF
NA	TRBJ2-7	NA	TRBV9	TGTGCCAGCAGCCCTAGTATCGGCAGTCTGGAACAGTACTTC	CASSPSIGSLEQYF
NA	TRBJ2-7	few	TRBV7-3	TGTGCCAGCAGCTTAGTTCGAAGGGACGAGCAGTACTTC	CASSLVRRDEQYF
TRBD2	TRBJ2-7	few	TRBV5-1	TGCGCCAGCAGCTTGGTGGTCGGGGGGAGCTCCTACGAGCAGTACTTC	CASSLVVGGSSYEQYF
NA	TRBJ2-5	few	TRBV30	TGTGCCTGGAGTGTAGGGGGGCTGAAGACCCAGTACTTC	CAWSVGGLKTQYF
TRBD1	TRBJ2-7	NA	TRBV5-1	TGCGCCAGCAGCCCGCGGACAGGGGATTTCTACGAGCAGTACTTC	CASSPRTGDFYEQYF
NA	TRBJ2-1	NA	TRBV30	TGTGCCTGGAGTCTCGGACTTGGCTCCTACAATGAGCAGTTCTTC	CAWSLGLGSYNEQFF
TRBD1	TRBJ1-1	NA	TRBV5-1	TGCGCCAGCAGCTTTCGACAGGGGCTTGAAGCTTTCTTT	CASSFRQGLEAFF
NA	TRBJ1-2	NA	TRBV19	TGTGCCAGTAGTATAGGACCCCCTGCACCCGGGGACTATGGCTACACCTTC	CASSIGPPAPGDYGYTF
NA	TRBJ2-2	NA	TRBV11-3	TGTGCCAGCAGCCCGCGACTAGGGAACACCGGGGAGCTGTTTTTT	CASSPRLGNTGELFF
TRBD2	TRBJ2-1	few	TRBV19	TGTGCCAGTAGGCCTAGCGGGGGGCGGGGTGAGCAGTTCTTC	CASRPSGGRGEQFF
NA	TRBJ2-2	NA	TRBV19	TGTGCCAGTAGTATAGATGCCCCCAGGCTTATTGCGAACACCGGGGAGCTGTTTTTT	CASSIDAPRLIANTGELFF
NA	TRBJ1-5	few	TRBV5-1	TGCGCCAGCAGCCCGGACAGACATCAGCCCCAGCATTTT	CASSPDRHQPQHF
NA	TRBJ1-5	NA	TRBV29-1	TGCAGCGTTTCAGGCAGCGATCAGCCCCAGCATTTT	CSVSGSDQPQHF
NA	TRBJ1-2	NA	TRBV28	TGTGCCAGCAGTCCTCCCGCCTCGGATGGCTACACCTTC	CASSPPASDGYTF
TRBD2	TRBJ2-7	large	TRBV6-1	TGTGCCAGCACCGGCGGACTAGTCCCTAGGGAGCAGTACTTC	CASTGGLVPREQYF
NA	TRBJ1-2	NA	TRBV5-1	TGCGCCAGCAGCCACGGGACGGAGAGATTGAATAACTATGGCTACACCTTC	CASSHGTERLNNYGYTF
TRBD2	TRBJ2-3	NA	TRBV6-5	TGTGCCAGCAGTTACTCCCCAGGTAGCGGGGGAGATACGCAGTATTTT	CASSYSPGSGGDTQYF
TRBD1	TRBJ1-2	NA	TRBV6-1	TGTGCCAGCAGTAAAGGACAGGTCTATGGCTACACCTTC	CASSKGQVYGYTF
TRBD1	TRBJ2-3	NA	TRBV9	TGTGCCAGCAGATCGCCGACTATACAGGGGCTAAGGACAGATACGCAGTATTTT	CASRSPTIQGLRTDTQYF
TRBD1	TRBJ2-5	NA	TRBV5-1	TGCGCCAGCAGCTTGGCGGGGACAGCAATCCAAGAGACCCAGTACTTC	CASSLAGTAIQETQYF
NA	TRBJ2-1	NA	TRBV6-1	TGTGCCAGCAGTGAAGTTTTGAGCAATGAGCAGTTCTTC	CASSEVLSNEQFF
NA	TRBJ2-2	NA	TRBV6-1	TGTGCCAGCAGACAGACAGTCAACACCGGGGAGCTGTTTTTT	CASRQTVNTGELFF
NA	TRBJ2-7	NA	TRBV23-1	TGCGCCAGCAGTCAATCACAGGCGAGCTCCTACGAGCAGTACTTC	CASSQSQASSYEQYF
TRBD1	TRBJ1-5	NA	TRBV7-9	TGTGCCAGCAGCTTATGGTTAGGGGGCGCTGGGGGCAATCAGCCCCAGCATTTT	CASSLWLGGAGGNQPQHF
TRBD2	TRBJ2-3	NA	TRBV5-1	TGCGCCAGCAGCTTGCGGGGGGTGGTTGCAGATACGCAGTATTTT	CASSLRGVVADTQYF
TRBD2	TRBJ2-1	NA	TRBV7-3	TGTGCCAGCAGCTTAAACGGGGGGGACAATGAGCAGTTCTTC	CASSLNGGDNEQFF
TRBD2	TRBJ2-4	few	TRBV24-1	TGTGCCACCAGTGATGGACTAGCGGGGGGGAACATTCAGTACTTC	CATSDGLAGGNIQYF
NA	TRBJ1-4	NA	TRBV5-1	TGCGCCAGCAGGCGGGGAGGAGCAACTAATGAAAAACTGTTTTTT	CASRRGGATNEKLFF
TRBD2	TRBJ2-3	few	TRBV7-2	TGTGCCAGCAGACCTCAGCGGGGGGGGTCAGATACGCAGTATTTT	CASRPQRGGSDTQYF
TRBD2	TRBJ2-3	once	TRBV19	TGTGCCAGTAGTATGGGACTAGCGGTTAGCACAGATACGCAGTATTTT	CASSMGLAVSTDTQYF
TRBD2	TRBJ2-7	NA	TRBV10-3	TGTGCCATCAGCGGGGGGGGGTACGAGCAGTACTTC	CAISGGGYEQYF
NA	TRBJ2-7	NA	TRBV3-1	TGTGCCAGCAGCCAAGAGTCTTATAGCTCCTACGAGCAGTACTTC	CASSQESYSSYEQYF
NA	TRBJ1-2	few	TRBV30	TGTGCCTCAGAGCAACGAGCCGGTTTGGGCTATGGCTACACCTTC	CASEQRAGLGYGYTF
TRBD1	TRBJ2-1	large	TRBV12-3/TRBV12-4	TGTGCCAGCAGCCCCCGGGACAGGGTTCGCAATGAGCAGTTCTTC	CASSPRDRVRNEQFF
NA	TRBJ2-7	NA	TRBV7-6	TGTGCCAGCAGCTCCTCGCGGGGATACGAGCAGTACTTC	CASSSSRGYEQYF